The 18 T cell receptor beta chains reported below all come from one sample, sequenced in a study of T cells in Graves' hyperthyroidism and ophthalmopathy. RNA transcripts yielded amplified TCR beta CDR3 regions. First-round RT-PCR of the TCR CDR3 relied on the HTBI primer set. TCRdb re-called the multiplex PCR reads with MiXCR, one entry per CDR3 protein. The table lists approximately 620,000 distinct CDR3 sequences, approximately 13% of them singletons. The sample consisted of blood. The receptors were gathered from a woman in her twenties or thirties with Graves' hyperthyroidism that later progressed to Graves' ophthalmopathy.

This clonotype was found a few times. The rearrangement uses TRBV4-2 and TRBJ1-2, with a tentative D call TRBD1 (5 bases). Trimming removed 0 bases at V and 8 bases at J, with 16 bases between. The CDR3 runs to 15 residues. CDR1 and CDR2 from the germline V gene are LGHNA and YNFKEQ. CDR3 nucleotides: TGTGCCAGCAGCCAAGATATGAACAGGCTCGCGGGCTACACCTTC. Translated: CASSQDMNRLAGYTF.

The chain carries TRBV30 and TRBJ2-1; the D is unclear. Germline CDR1 reads GTSNPN; CDR2 reads SVGIG (reference sequence). Trimming pared 2 bases from V and 9 bases from J, leaving 8 bases between. This CDR3 spans 11 amino acids. The CDR3: CAWSSNTEQFF. CDR3 bases: TGTGCCTGGAGTAGCAATACTGAGCAGTTCTTC.

This clonotype was found many times. This chain connects TRBV6-2 or TRBV6-3 to TRBJ2-1; D is uncertain. Per germline, CDR1 MNHEY and CDR2 SVGEGT. This CDR3 is built from 12 residues. V shed 2 bases and J shed 7 bases, with 6 bases lying between them. The CDR3 reads CASSYRGNEQFF. CDR3 DNA sequence: TGTGCCAGCAGTTACCGCGGTAATGAGCAGTTCTTC.

This clonotype has only a few counts. This chain links TRBV5-1 with TRBJ2-4; D unresolved. This CDR3 contains 13 residues. Trimming took off 0 bases at V and 4 bases at J, with 5 bases between the two ends. Germline V gene sequence: CDR1 SGHRS, CDR2 YFSETQ. As DNA, the CDR3 is TGCGCCAGCAGCTTGGTCCAGAAAAACATTCAGTACTTC. Protein product: CASSLVQKNIQYF.

This clonotype has only a few counts. V gene TRBV25-1 combines with J gene TRBJ2-5; possibly TRBD2 for D (7 bases). CDR1 MGHDK and CDR2 SYGVNS come from the germline V gene. The CDR3 is 15 amino acids. Trimming removed 8 bases from V and 8 bases from J, with 24 bases in between. The CDR3 sequence: CASQGGVPFQGTQYF. DNA of the CDR3: TGTGCCAGCCAAGGGGGGGTTCCCTTCCAAGGAACCCAGTACTTC.

This clonotype was detected only a few times. CDR3 bases: TGTGCCATCAGTGCTTTCGACCCTACCGTAGCGAACACTGAAGCTTTCTTT. It encodes CAISAFDPTVANTEAFF. The rearrangement joins TRBV10-3 to TRBJ1-1; unclear D gene. Germline-derived CDR1 and CDR2 are ENHRY and SYGVKD. Trimming shortened V by 4 bases and J by 1 base, and 19 bases separated the two germline ends. This CDR3 comprises 17 residues.

V gene TRBV20-1 combines with J gene TRBJ2-2; 10 bases line up with TRBD2. The CDR3 runs to 17 residues. In germline, CDR1 is DFQATT, CDR2 SNEGSKA (reference sequence). With 1 base clipped from V and 0 bases from J, the junction kept 5 bases outside the gene matches. The CDR3 DNA follows: TGCAGTGCTAGAGTACCTAGCGGGAGCGCGAACACCGGGGAGCTGTTTTTT. Its translation is CSARVPSGSANTGELFF.

The chain is built from TRBV9 and TRBJ2-7, with 7 bases fitting TRBD2. Germline trimming cut 0 bases from V and 2 bases from J; bases unmatched to any gene: 8. CDR3 length: 16 amino acids. The germline CDR1 and CDR2 sequences are SGDLS and YYNGEE. CDR3 sequence: CASSVGGGEATYEQYF. The CDR3 DNA follows: TGTGCCAGCAGCGTAGGTGGGGGGGAGGCAACCTACGAGCAGTACTTC.

The table lists this clonotype with a few counts. The rearrangement uses TRBV25-1 and TRBJ2-7; 8 bases agree with TRBD1. Per the germline V gene, CDR1 is MGHDK and CDR2 is SYGVNS. This CDR3 comprises 14 residues. The ends lost 6 bases at V and 4 bases at J; junction bases unmatched: 8. The CDR3 here is CASSSTGALYEQYF. The DNA of the CDR3 is TGTGCCAGCAGCTCGACAGGGGCGCTTTACGAGCAGTACTTC.

This clonotype was observed a handful of times. The chain combines TRBV5-6 with TRBJ1-1; D might be TRBD1 (5 bases). The CDR3 is 16 residues long. From germline, CDR1 is SGHDT and CDR2 YYEEEE. The germline V and J ends were trimmed by 3 bases and 1 base, with 16 bases remaining between them. The CDR3 sequence is CASSSTRQPGNTEAFF. The DNA of the CDR3 is TGTGCCAGCAGCTCGACCAGACAGCCGGGGAACACTGAAGCTTTCTTT.

The sample holds many counts of this clonotype. CDR3 amino acids: CASSQEGDRGINQPQHF. In nucleotides, the CDR3 is TGTGCCAGCAGCCAAGAGGGGGACAGGGGGATCAATCAGCCCCAGCATTTT. The chain couples TRBV6-4 to TRBJ1-5; 11 bases agree with TRBD1. V lost 6 bases to trimming and J lost 3 bases; unmatched junction nucleotides: 10. The CDR3 has 17 residues. CDR1 MRHNA and CDR2 SNTAGT come from the germline V gene.

Worth noting for this clonotype: A clone one base away is much larger, so this may be a read error. This chain joins TRBV20-1 and TRBJ2-7, with 8 bases fitting TRBD1. The CDR3 consists of 15 residues. V lost 6 bases, J lost 7 bases, and 17 bases stayed unmatched. Germline V gene lookup returns CDR1 DFQATT and CDR2 SNEGSKA (reference sequence). The CDR3, as DNA: TGCAGTGCCACAAACCCCTCGGACAGGGAGGCTGAGCAGTACTTC. It encodes CSATNPSDREAEQYF.

This clonotype appeared a few times. This chain uses TRBV4-1 with TRBJ1-4; 8 nucleotides match TRBD1. The germline V gene encodes CDR1 MGHRA and CDR2 YSYEKL. This CDR3 is built from 16 residues. Trimming removed 3 bases from V and 7 bases from J; junction bases left unmatched: 10. CDR3 sequence (DNA): TGCGCCAGCAGCCAGCCTCCGGGACAGGAACGTGAAAAACTGTTTTTT. Residues: CASSQPPGQEREKLFF.

The chain combines TRBV19 with TRBJ1-2; D gene ambiguous. CDR1 is LNHDA and CDR2 is SQIVND in the germline V gene (reference sequence). V lost 4 bases, J lost 4 bases, and 16 bases lay in between. The CDR3 spans 15 residues. CDR3 sequence (DNA): TGTGCCAGTAGTACCGACGGGAGGACTGGCTATGGCTACACCTTC. Its translation is CASSTDGRTGYGYTF.

This clonotype came up many times. The rearrangement links TRBV30 to TRBJ1-1; D is unclear. CDR1 GTSNPN and CDR2 SVGIG come from the germline V gene (reference sequence). CDR3 size: 11 residues. Trimming took off 5 bases at V and 7 bases at J, with 11 bases between the two ends. This CDR3 reads CAWYPLLEAFF. CDR3 sequence (DNA): TGTGCCTGGTACCCGCTACTTGAAGCTTTCTTT.

This clonotype was recorded at least ten times. V is TRBV28 and J is TRBJ1-5; no definite D call. The CDR3 is 15 amino acids. V gave up 2 bases and J gave up 6 bases, with 14 bases separating them. Germline values: CDR1 MDHEN, CDR2 SYDVKM. Written as DNA, the CDR3 is TGTGCCAGCAGTTTACCAAGACGGCCGGCTCAGCCCCAGCATTTT. It yields the protein CASSLPRRPAQPQHF.

The rearrangement joins TRBV4-2 to TRBJ2-6, with D perhaps TRBD1 (6 bases). The germline V and J ends were trimmed by 5 bases and 0 bases, with 17 bases remaining between them. The CDR3 runs 18 residues. The germline V gene has CDR1 LGHNA and CDR2 YNFKEQ. CDR3 in amino acids: CASSSRTALSSGANVLTF. Written as DNA, the CDR3 is TGTGCCAGCAGCTCGAGGACAGCCTTAAGCTCTGGGGCCAACGTCCTGACTTTC.

The gene calls are TRBV27 and TRBJ1-2, with a weak D call TRBD1 (6 bases). Germline assignment: CDR1 MNHEY and CDR2 SMNVEV (reference sequence). The length of the CDR3 is 14 residues. Trimming stripped 6 bases from V and 4 bases from J, with 15 bases between. The CDR3, as DNA: TGTGCCAGCAGATTTTCAGGGGCCAGCTATGGCTACACCTTC. Translating it yields CASRFSGASYGYTF.